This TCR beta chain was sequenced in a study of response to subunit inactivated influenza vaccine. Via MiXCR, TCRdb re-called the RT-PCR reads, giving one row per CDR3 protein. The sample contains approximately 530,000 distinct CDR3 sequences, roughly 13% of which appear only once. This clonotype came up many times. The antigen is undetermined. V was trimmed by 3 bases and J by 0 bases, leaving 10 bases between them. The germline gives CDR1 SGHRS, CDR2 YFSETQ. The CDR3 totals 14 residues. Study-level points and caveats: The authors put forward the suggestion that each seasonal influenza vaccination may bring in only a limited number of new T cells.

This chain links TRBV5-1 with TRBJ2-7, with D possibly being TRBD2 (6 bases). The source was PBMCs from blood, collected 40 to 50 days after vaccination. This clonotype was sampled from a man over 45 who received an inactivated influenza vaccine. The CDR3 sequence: CASSWDWSSYEQYF. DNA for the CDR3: TGCGCCAGCAGCTGGGACTGGAGCTCCTACGAGCAGTACTTC.